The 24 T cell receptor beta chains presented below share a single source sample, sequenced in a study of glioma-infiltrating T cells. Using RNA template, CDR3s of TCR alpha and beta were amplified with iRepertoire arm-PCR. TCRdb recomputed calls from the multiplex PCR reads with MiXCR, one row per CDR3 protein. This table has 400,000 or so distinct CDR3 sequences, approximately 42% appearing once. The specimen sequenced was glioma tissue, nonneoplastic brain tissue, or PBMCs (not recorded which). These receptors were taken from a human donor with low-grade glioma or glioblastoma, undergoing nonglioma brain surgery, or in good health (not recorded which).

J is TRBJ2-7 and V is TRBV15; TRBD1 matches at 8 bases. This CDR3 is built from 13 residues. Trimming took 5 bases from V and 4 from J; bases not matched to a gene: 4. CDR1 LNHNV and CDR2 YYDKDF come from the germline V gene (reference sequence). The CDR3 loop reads CATSGHRGYEQYF. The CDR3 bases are TGTGCCACCAGCGGCCACAGGGGGTACGAGCAGTACTTC. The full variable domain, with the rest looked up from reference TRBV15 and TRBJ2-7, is DAMVIQNPRYQVTQFGKPVTLSCSQTLNHNVMYWYQQKSSQAPKLLFHYYDKDFNNEADTPDNFQSRRPNTSFCFLDIRSPGLGDTAMYLCATSGHRGYEQYFGPGTRLTVT.

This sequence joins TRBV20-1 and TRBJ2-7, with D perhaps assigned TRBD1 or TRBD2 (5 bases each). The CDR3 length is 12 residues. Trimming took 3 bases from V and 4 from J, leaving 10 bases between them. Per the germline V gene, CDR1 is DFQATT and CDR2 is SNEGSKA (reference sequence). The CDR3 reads CSASSGRYEQYF. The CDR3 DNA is TGCAGTGCTAGTTCAGGGAGATACGAGCAGTACTTC.

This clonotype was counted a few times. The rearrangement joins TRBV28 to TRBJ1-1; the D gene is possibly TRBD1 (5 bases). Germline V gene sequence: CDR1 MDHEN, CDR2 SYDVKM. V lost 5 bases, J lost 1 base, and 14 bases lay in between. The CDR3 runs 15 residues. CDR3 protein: CASSPWDFGNTEAFF. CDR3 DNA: TGTGCCAGCAGTCCTTGGGACTTTGGGAACACTGAAGCTTTCTTT.

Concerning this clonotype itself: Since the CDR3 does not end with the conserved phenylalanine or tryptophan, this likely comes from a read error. CDR3 bases: TGTGCCAGCAGCTCCAAACTTGGCCGTACAATCCTTGCAACTAATGAAAAACTGTTTTAT. Translation gives CASSSKLGRTILATNEKLFY. The J gene is TRBJ1-4, the V gene TRBV7-8; no clear D gene. The V gene's germline CDR1 is SGHVS and CDR2 FQNEAQ. V lost 4 bases and J 0 bases, leaving 24 bases between the germline ends. This CDR3 is built from 20 residues.

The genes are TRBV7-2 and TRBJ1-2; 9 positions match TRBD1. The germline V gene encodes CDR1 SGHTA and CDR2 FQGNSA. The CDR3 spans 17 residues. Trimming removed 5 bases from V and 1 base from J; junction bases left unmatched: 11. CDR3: CASSLRTGAGSNYGYTF. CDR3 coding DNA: TGTGCCAGCAGCCTAAGGACAGGGGCGGGAAGTAACTATGGCTACACCTTC.

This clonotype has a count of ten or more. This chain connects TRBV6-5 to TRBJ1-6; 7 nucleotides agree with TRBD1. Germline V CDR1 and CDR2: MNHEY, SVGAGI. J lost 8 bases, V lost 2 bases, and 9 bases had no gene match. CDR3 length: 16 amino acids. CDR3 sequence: CASSYGPGGRDSPLHF. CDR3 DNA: TGTGCCAGCAGTTACGGCCCAGGGGGTCGTGATTCACCCCTCCACTTT.

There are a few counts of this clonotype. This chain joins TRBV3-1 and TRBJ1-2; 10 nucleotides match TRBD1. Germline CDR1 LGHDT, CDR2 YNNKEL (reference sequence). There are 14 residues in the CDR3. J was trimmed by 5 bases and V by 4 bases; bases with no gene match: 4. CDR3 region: CASSLLGQGYGYTF. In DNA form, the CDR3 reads TGTGCCAGCAGCCTCCTGGGACAGGGGTATGGCTACACCTTC.

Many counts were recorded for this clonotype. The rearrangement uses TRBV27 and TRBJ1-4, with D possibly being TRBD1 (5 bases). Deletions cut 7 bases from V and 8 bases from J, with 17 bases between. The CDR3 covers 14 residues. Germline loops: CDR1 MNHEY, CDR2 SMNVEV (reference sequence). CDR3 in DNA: TGTGCCAGCAAATTCTTAGGGGATGGGGAAAAACTGTTTTTT. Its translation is CASKFLGDGEKLFF. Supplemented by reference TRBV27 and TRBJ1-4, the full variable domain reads EAQVTQNPRYLITVTGKKLTVTCSQNMNHEYMSWYRQDPGLGLRQIYYSMNVEVTDKGDVPEGYKVSRKEKRNFPLILESPSPNQTSLYFCASKFLGDGEKLFFGSGTQLSVL.

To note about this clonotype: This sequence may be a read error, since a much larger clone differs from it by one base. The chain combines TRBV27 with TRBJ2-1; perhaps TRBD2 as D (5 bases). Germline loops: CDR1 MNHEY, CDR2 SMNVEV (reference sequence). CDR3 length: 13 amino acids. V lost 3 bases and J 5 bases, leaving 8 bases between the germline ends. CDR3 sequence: CASSFNGDNEQFF. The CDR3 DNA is TGTGCCAGCAGTTTTAACGGGGACAATGAGCAGTTCTTC.

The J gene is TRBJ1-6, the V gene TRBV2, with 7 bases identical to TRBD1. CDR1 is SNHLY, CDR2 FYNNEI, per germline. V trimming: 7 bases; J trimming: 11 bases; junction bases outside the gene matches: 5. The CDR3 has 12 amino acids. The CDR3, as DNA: TGTGCCAGCACGACAGGGTTGGCACCCCTCCACTTT. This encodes CASTTGLAPLHF.

The CDR3 loop is CASSYRDTQYF. The CDR3 DNA is TGTGCCAGCAGCTACCGGGATACGCAGTATTTT. The genes are TRBV7-2 and TRBJ2-3; no reliable D call. The CDR3 totals 11 residues. The V end was cut by 4 bases, the J end by 6 bases, with 5 bases between. The germline V gene has CDR1 SGHTA and CDR2 FQGNSA.

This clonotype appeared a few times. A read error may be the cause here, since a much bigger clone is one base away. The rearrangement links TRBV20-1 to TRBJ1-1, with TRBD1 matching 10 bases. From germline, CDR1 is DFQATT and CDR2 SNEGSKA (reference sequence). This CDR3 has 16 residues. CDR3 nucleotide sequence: TGCAGTGCTAGTCCGGGACAGGGGACGCTGAACACTGAAGCTTCCTTT. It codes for CSASPGQGTLNTEASF.

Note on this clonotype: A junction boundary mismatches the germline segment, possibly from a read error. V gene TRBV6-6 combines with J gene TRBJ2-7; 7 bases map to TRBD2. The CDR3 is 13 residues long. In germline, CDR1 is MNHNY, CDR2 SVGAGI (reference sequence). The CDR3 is CASSSGLDYEQYF. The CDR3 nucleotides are TGTGCCAGCAGTTCCGGACTAGATTACGAGCAGTACTTT.

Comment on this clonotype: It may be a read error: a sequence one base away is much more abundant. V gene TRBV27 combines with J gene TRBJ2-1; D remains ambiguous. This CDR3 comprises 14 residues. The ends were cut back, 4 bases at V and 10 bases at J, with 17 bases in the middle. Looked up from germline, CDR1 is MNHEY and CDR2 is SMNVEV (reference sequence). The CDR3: CASSSLLGIYEQFF. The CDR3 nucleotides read TGTGCCAGCAGTTCTCTTCTGGGGATTTACGAGCAGTTCTTC.

The CDR3: CASSPLENEQFF. The CDR3 coding sequence is TGCGCCAGCAGCCCCTTAGAAAATGAGCAGTTCTTC. This chain joins TRBV5-1 and TRBJ2-1; no definite D call. Germline V gives CDR1 SGHRS, CDR2 YFSETQ. With 4 bases removed from V and 7 bases from J, the gap between germline ends came to 9 bases. This CDR3 spans 12 amino acids.

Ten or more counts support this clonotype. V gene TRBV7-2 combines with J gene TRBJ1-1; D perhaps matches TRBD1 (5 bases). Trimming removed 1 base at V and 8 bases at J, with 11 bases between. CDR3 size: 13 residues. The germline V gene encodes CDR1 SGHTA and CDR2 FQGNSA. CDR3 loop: CASSLDWGMEAFF. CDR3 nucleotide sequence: TGTGCCAGCAGCTTAGATTGGGGGATGGAAGCTTTCTTT.

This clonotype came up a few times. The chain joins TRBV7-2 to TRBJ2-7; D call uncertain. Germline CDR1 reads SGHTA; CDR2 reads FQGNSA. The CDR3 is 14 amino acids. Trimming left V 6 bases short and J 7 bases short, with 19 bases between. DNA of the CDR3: TGTGCCAGCAGGTTATCCGGGTCCCCTGGGGAGCAGTACTTC. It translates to CASRLSGSPGEQYF.

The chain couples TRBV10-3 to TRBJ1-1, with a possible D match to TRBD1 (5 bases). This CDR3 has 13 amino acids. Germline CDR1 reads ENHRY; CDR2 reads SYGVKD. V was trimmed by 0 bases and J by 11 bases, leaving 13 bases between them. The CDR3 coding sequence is TGTGCCATCAGTGAGTCCGGGGAGGGGCGGGCTTTCTTT. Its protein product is CAISESGEGRAFF.

CDR3 nucleotides: TGTGCCAGCAGCCAAGAACCTGCCAGATTGTACGAGCAGTACTTC. As protein: CASSQEPARLYEQYF. The chain carries TRBV4-2 and TRBJ2-7, with unresolved D. The germline V gene encodes CDR1 LGHNA and CDR2 YNFKEQ. Trimming removed 0 bases from V and 4 bases from J, with 13 bases in between. CDR3 size: 15 residues.

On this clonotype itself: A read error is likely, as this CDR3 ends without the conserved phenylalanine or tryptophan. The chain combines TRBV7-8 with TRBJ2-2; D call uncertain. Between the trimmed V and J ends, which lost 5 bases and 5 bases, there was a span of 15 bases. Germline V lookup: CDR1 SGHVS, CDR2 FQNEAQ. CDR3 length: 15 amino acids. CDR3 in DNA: TGTGCCAGCAGCCTCCCGTGGACCGAGACCGGGGAGCTGTTTTCT. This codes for CASSLPWTETGELFS.

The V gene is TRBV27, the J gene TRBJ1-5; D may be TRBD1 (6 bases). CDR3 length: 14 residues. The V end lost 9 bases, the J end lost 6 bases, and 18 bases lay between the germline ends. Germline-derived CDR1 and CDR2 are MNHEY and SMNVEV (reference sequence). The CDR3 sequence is CARSGGAGSQPQHF. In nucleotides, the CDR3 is TGTGCCAGGAGTGGGGGGGCAGGGAGTCAGCCCCAGCATTTT.

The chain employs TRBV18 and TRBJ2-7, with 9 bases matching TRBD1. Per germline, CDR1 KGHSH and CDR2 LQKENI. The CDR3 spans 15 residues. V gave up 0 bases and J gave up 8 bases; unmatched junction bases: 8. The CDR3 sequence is CASSPPTGQGTQQYF. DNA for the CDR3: TGTGCCAGCTCACCACCGACGGGACAGGGCACTCAGCAGTACTTC.

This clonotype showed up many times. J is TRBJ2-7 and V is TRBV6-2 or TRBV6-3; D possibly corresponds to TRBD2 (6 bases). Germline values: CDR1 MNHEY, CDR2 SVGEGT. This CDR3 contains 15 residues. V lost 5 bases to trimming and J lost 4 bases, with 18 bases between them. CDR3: CASSPRDFPLYEQYF. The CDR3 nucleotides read TGTGCCAGCAGTCCCCGGGACTTCCCCCTATACGAGCAGTACTTC.

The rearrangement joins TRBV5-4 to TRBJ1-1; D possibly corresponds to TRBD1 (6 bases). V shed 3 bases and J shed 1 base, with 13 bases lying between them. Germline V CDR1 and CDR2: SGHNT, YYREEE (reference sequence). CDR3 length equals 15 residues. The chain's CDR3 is CASSWGGGPNTEAFF. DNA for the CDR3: TGTGCCAGCAGCTGGGGGGGCGGGCCGAACACTGAAGCTTTCTTT.